This T cell receptor (beta chain) was sequenced in a study of early stage breast cancer tumors. TCRdb's table, derived via immunoSEQ multiplex PCR, lists solely in-frame clones and lacks some. Among under 30,000 clones, under 75% were seen once, and the ten largest hold around 34%. The CDR3 has 16 amino acids. Trimming removed 2 bases from V and 5 bases from J, with 15 bases in between. Germline values: CDR1 MNHEY, CDR2 SVGAGI. The receptor was isolated from a person aged 45 to 60 with breast cancer. The sequenced sample consisted of blood. The chain employs TRBV6-5 and TRBJ2-2, with D maybe TRBD2 (5 bases). The CDR3 region has the DNA TGTGCCAGCAGTTACGGTTTGGACTGGGATACCGGGGAGCTGTTTTTT. This gives the protein CASSYGLDWDTGELFF.